These T cell receptor beta chains were read from a single sample in a study of T cells in tuberculosis. Some clones are missing from TCRdb's copy, which holds only in-frame ones; the method was immunoSEQ multiplex PCR. The sample has tens of thousands of clones, more than 75% seen once. The sample comprised CD1b-GMM tetramer-negative cells sorted from PBMCs. These receptors all come from an adult woman with latent tuberculosis. CDR3s include the opening cysteine and the closing phenylalanine or tryptophan. D genes are given only for firm matches. The size of a clone is reported for some rows only, either as once, few or many, or as a class for expanded clones.

j_gene	v_gene	abundance	d_gene	CDR3nt	CDR3aa
TRBJ1-1	TRBV4-2	.	TRBD1	TGTGCCAGCAGCCTACTATCAGGGACAGGGGCGAGAAACACTGAAGCTTTCTTT	CASSLLSGTGARNTEAFF
TRBJ1-6	TRBV5-8	.	TRBD1	TGTGCCAGCAGAGCGGACAGGGGGAATTCACCCCTCCACTTT	CASRADRGNSPLHF
TRBJ1-5	TRBV27	.	.	TGTGCCAGCAGTGTTGTGCGGGCCGACAATCAGCCCCAGCATTTT	CASSVVRADNQPQHF
TRBJ2-1	TRBV5-5	.	TRBD1	TGTGCCAGCACCGGGACAGGGGCAGTCGAGTTCTTC	CASTGTGAVEFF
TRBJ2-1	TRBV10-3	few	TRBD1	TGTGCCATCAGTGAGTCGGCAGGGGGTGAGCAGTTCTTC	CAISESAGGEQFF
TRBJ2-5	TRBV6-6	.	.	TGTGCCAGCAGTTGGGCAGCCCAAGAGACCCAGTACTTC	CASSWAAQETQYF
TRBJ2-3	TRBV6-5	.	TRBD1	TGTGCCAGCAGTTATGGACAGGTCGCCTCCACAGATACGCAGTATTTT	CASSYGQVASTDTQYF
TRBJ2-2	TRBV19	.	.	TGTGCCAGTAGTCGAGGTGTAAGGACGAACACCGGGGAGCTGTTTTTT	CASSRGVRTNTGELFF
TRBJ1-2	TRBV5-1	few	TRBD1	TGCGCCAGCAGTCCAGAACTCGACAGGGGGCATGGCTACACCTTC	CASSPELDRGHGYTF
TRBJ1-4	TRBV11-2	.	TRBD1	TGTGCCAGCAGCAACACAGGGGCAACTAATGAAAAACTGTTTTTT	CASSNTGATNEKLFF
TRBJ2-3	TRBV2	.	TRBD2	TGTGCCAGCAGCCCTGGACTAGCCGACACAGATACGCAGTATTTT	CASSPGLADTDTQYF
TRBJ1-5	TRBV19	.	TRBD1	TGTGCCAGTAGTATATGGAGGGGGCGAGGGAATCAGCCCCAGCATTTT	CASSIWRGRGNQPQHF
TRBJ2-2	TRBV6-1	.	TRBD1	TGTGCCAGCAGTGATTGGAGACAGGGGGGGAAGAACACCGGGGAGCTGTTTTTT	CASSDWRQGGKNTGELFF
TRBJ1-5	TRBV30	.	.	TGTGCCTGGAGTGTACTCGGAGCCCCCCAGCCCCAGCATTTT	CAWSVLGAPQPQHF
TRBJ1-6	TRBV19	.	.	TGTGCCAGTAGTACCCGCGGGGGTCTCAGATCACCCCTCCACTTT	CASSTRGGLRSPLHF